This TCR beta chain was observed in a study of blood T cell repertoires in COVID-19. Seattle cases were enrolled at active infection and followed longitudinally. CDR3 size: 18 residues. The V gene's germline CDR1 is MNHEY and CDR2 SVGEGT. With 0 bases clipped from V and 5 bases from J, the junction kept 14 bases outside the gene matches. TCRdb's table, derived via immunoSEQ multiplex PCR, lists solely in-frame clones and lacks some. The sample has hundreds of thousands of clones, around nine tenths seen once. This clone showed up just once. The sequence was collected from a man aged 18 to 29 with COVID-19, enrolled during active disease. The rearrangement uses TRBV6-2 or TRBV6-3 and TRBJ2-5; 8 positions agree with TRBD1. Source material: peripheral blood. Here the CDR3 reads CASSYSGSPQGAWETQYF. The CDR3 region has the DNA TGTGCCAGCAGTTACTCGGGCTCCCCGCAGGGGGCTTGGGAGACCCAGTACTTC.